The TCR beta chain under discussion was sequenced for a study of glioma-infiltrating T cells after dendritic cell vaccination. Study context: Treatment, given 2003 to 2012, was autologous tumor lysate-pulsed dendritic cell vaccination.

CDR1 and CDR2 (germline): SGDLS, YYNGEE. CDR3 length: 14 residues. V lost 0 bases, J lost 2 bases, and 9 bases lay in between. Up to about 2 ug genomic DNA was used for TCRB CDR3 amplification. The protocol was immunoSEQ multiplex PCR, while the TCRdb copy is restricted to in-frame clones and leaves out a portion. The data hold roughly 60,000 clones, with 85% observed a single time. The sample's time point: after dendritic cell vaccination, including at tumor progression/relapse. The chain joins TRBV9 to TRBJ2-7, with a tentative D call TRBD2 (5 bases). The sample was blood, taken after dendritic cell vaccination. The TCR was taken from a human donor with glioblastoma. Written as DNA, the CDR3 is TGTGCCAGCAGCGTAGACGGGGTCGCCTACGAGCAGTACTTC. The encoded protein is CASSVDGVAYEQYF.